This is a list of T cell receptor beta chains from one sample in a study of cytomegalovirus exposure and HLA in healthy donors. The repertoire was sequenced with immunoSEQ multiplex PCR; TCRdb's copy has only in-frame clones and lacks some. The sample carries about 110,000 clones, approximately 70% recorded once. The sample consisted of PBMCs. Receptors originate from a man aged 35 to 55 in good health and CMV-seropositive. Both conserved end residues are part of each CDR3. D genes are given only for firm matches. Some rows mark clone size as missing; the rest say once, few, many or name a class of expanded clone.

D	V	size	length	J	CDR3	DNA
-	TRBV6-1	-	14	TRBJ2-7	CASSEPFPSYEQYF	TGTGCCAGCAGTGAACCGTTCCCCTCCTACGAGCAGTACTTC
-	TRBV6-5	-	15	TRBJ2-7	CASSYTGGGTYEQYF	TGTGCCAGCAGTTACACTGGCGGAGGGACCTACGAGCAGTACTTC
-	TRBV10-3	few	13	TRBJ1-1	CAISDPRETEAFF	TGTGCCATCAGTGACCCTAGAGAGACTGAAGCTTTCTTT
-	TRBV19	-	15	TRBJ2-2	CASSILWQRTGELFF	TGTGCCAGTAGTATTTTGTGGCAGCGCACCGGGGAGCTGTTTTTT
-	TRBV6-5	once	11	TRBJ1-1	CASILGTEAFF	TGTGCCAGCATTCTAGGCACTGAAGCTTTCTTT
-	TRBV10-3	-	13	TRBJ2-1	CAISERAYNEQFF	TGTGCCATCAGTGAGCGGGCCTACAATGAGCAGTTCTTC
-	TRBV6-1	-	13	TRBJ1-3	CASLRSGGNTIYF	TGTGCCAGCTTAAGATCGGGAGGAAACACCATATATTTT
-	TRBV6-4	few	15	TRBJ2-2	CASSDDGSTAGELFF	TGTGCCAGCAGTGACGACGGGAGTACAGCCGGGGAGCTGTTTTTT
TRBD2	TRBV9	-	15	TRBJ2-1	CASSPGTSGYNEQFF	TGTGCCAGCAGCCCTGGGACTAGCGGCTACAATGAGCAGTTCTTC
TRBD2	TRBV29-1	-	18	TRBJ2-1	CSVLGTEGLAGTYNEQFF	TGCAGCGTTTTAGGGACGGAAGGACTAGCGGGAACCTACAATGAGCAGTTCTTC
-	TRBV21-1	-	12	TRBJ2-5	CASKLAGLTQYF	TGTGCCAGCAAACTAGCGGGACTGACCCAGTACTTC
TRBD2	TRBV9	-	15	TRBJ2-1	CASSTSGRDYNEQFF	TGTGCCAGCAGCACTAGCGGGAGGGACTACAATGAGCAGTTCTTC
TRBD2	TRBV11-2	-	17	TRBJ2-5	CASRVMGGLASQETQYF	TGTGCCAGCAGAGTCATGGGGGGACTAGCGTCGCAAGAGACCCAGTACTTC
-	TRBV7-9	-	12	TRBJ2-3	CASSSMTDTQYF	TGTGCCAGCAGCTCCATGACAGATACGCAGTATTTT
-	TRBV9	-	12	TRBJ2-1	CASSARENEQFF	TGTGCCAGCAGCGCCCGGGAGAATGAGCAGTTCTTC
-	TRBV7-2	-	17	TRBJ2-2	CASSPWGQLQNTGELFF	TGTGCCAGCAGCCCCTGGGGCCAGCTCCAAAACACCGGGGAGCTGTTTTTT
-	TRBV19	-	15	TRBJ1-4	CASSILDNSYEKLFF	TGTGCCAGTAGTATCCTTGACAACTCCTATGAAAAACTGTTTTTT
-	TRBV19	-	14	TRBJ1-2	CASSIESQDYGYTF	TGTGCCAGTAGTATAGAGTCCCAGGACTATGGCTACACCTTC
-	TRBV28	-	14	TRBJ2-7	CASSRLSGYYEQYF	TGTGCCAGCAGCCGGTTGAGCGGGTACTACGAGCAGTACTTC
-	TRBV5-1	-	16	TRBJ1-4	CASSLDPATTNEKLFF	TGCGCCAGCAGCTTGGATCCAGCGACAACTAATGAAAAACTGTTTTTT
-	TRBV7-2	few	16	TRBJ2-7	CASSLTLNPTTYEQYF	TGTGCCAGCAGCTTAACCCTGAACCCCACTACGTACGAGCAGTACTTC
TRBD2	TRBV5-1	-	16	TRBJ2-1	CASSLVSGTSGREQFF	TGCGCCAGCAGCTTGGTTTCCGGGACTAGCGGGAGAGAGCAGTTCTTC
TRBD2	TRBV11-1	-	15	TRBJ2-1	CASSRTGTIYNEQFF	TGTGCCAGCAGTCGGACCGGGACTATCTACAATGAGCAGTTCTTC
TRBD2	TRBV9	-	14	TRBJ2-1	CASSASGSYNEQFF	TGTGCCAGCAGCGCTAGCGGGAGCTATAATGAGCAGTTCTTC
TRBD1	TRBV29-1	-	13	TRBJ1-5	CSVEGQGGQPQHF	TGCAGCGTCGAGGGACAGGGAGGCCAGCCCCAGCATTTT
TRBD1	TRBV19	-	18	TRBJ1-2	CASSPLTGTGGGIYGYTF	TGTGCCAGTAGTCCCCTTACCGGGACAGGGGGCGGAATTTATGGCTACACCTTC
-	TRBV6-4	-	13	TRBJ2-1	CASSPGLLNEQFF	TGTGCCAGCAGTCCGGGACTTCTCAATGAGCAGTTCTTC
-	TRBV6-1	-	15	TRBJ1-2	CASSEWAGGNYGYTF	TGTGCCAGCAGTGAATGGGCAGGAGGGAACTATGGCTACACCTTC
TRBD2	TRBV7-3	-	15	TRBJ2-3	CASSFFASGTDTQYF	TGTGCCAGCAGCTTTTTTGCTAGCGGTACAGATACGCAGTATTTT
-	TRBV27	-	13	TRBJ1-2	CASSFSVGYGYTF	TGTGCCAGCAGTTTCAGCGTGGGCTATGGCTACACCTTC
TRBD2	TRBV6-5	-	15	TRBJ2-3	CASRAQREFADTQYF	TGTGCCAGCAGGGCCCAGCGGGAGTTCGCAGATACGCAGTATTTT
-	TRBV19	once	15	TRBJ2-1	CASRGGSSSYNEQFF	TGTGCCAGTAGAGGCGGGTCGAGCTCCTACAATGAGCAGTTCTTC
TRBD2	TRBV7-2	-	15	TRBJ2-5	CASSFGLAGGETQYF	TGTGCCAGCAGCTTTGGACTAGCGGGGGGGGAGACCCAGTACTTC
TRBD1	TRBV6-1	-	15	TRBJ2-4	CASSGGQGGKNIQYF	TGTGCCAGCAGTGGAGGACAGGGTGGCAAAAACATTCAGTACTTC
TRBD1	TRBV10-1	-	17	TRBJ2-2	CASSESGGQGNTGELFF	TGCGCCAGCAGTGAGTCCGGGGGACAGGGGAACACCGGGGAGCTGTTTTTT
TRBD2	TRBV4-1	-	15	TRBJ2-5	CASSHLLAAQETQYF	TGCGCCAGCAGCCATCTGCTAGCGGCCCAAGAGACCCAGTACTTC
-	TRBV7-2	-	13	TRBJ1-5	CASSQGGNQPQHF	TGTGCCAGCAGCCAAGGCGGTAATCAGCCCCAGCATTTT
-	TRBV27	-	13	TRBJ2-1	CASSGMVFGEQFF	TGTGCCAGCAGTGGAATGGTGTTCGGGGAGCAGTTCTTC
-	TRBV6-5	-	16	TRBJ1-5	CASSSGRRAANQPQHF	TGTGCCAGCAGTTCCGGGAGGAGGGCCGCCAATCAGCCCCAGCATTTT
TRBD2	TRBV4-3	-	14	TRBJ2-5	CASSQDSGRETQYF	TGCGCCAGCAGCCAAGACAGCGGGAGAGAGACCCAGTACTTC
TRBD2	TRBV19	-	15	TRBJ2-7	CASSIVAGALGEQYF	TGTGCCAGTAGTATAGTAGCGGGAGCTTTGGGCGAGCAGTACTTC
TRBD1	TRBV27	few	15	TRBJ1-2	CASSTGTGSNYGYTF	TGTGCCAGCAGTACCGGGACAGGTAGTAACTATGGCTACACCTTC
-	TRBV30	-	12	TRBJ2-7	CAWSAAGDEQYF	TGTGCCTGGAGTGCGGCGGGCGACGAGCAGTACTTC
TRBD1	TRBV30	-	14	TRBJ2-7	CAWSVGTGDYEQYF	TGTGCCTGGAGTGTAGGGACAGGGGACTACGAGCAGTACTTC
TRBD2	TRBV2	-	16	TRBJ2-1	CASKMGLAGVSNEQFF	TGTGCCAGCAAAATGGGACTAGCGGGAGTCTCCAATGAGCAGTTCTTC
TRBD1	TRBV2	-	14	TRBJ2-2	CASSSIDRGQELFF	TGTGCCAGCAGTTCGATCGACAGGGGGCAGGAGCTGTTTTTT
TRBD1	TRBV6-4	-	16	TRBJ2-6	CASSGLQGSGANVLTF	TGTGCCAGCAGTGGTTTACAGGGGTCCGGGGCCAACGTCCTGACTTTC
TRBD2	TRBV27	-	13	TRBJ2-7	CASSAGREYEQYF	TGTGCCAGCAGTGCCGGGAGGGAGTACGAGCAGTACTTC
-	TRBV30	-	13	TRBJ2-1	CASDRSLYNEQFF	TGTGCCTCTGACCGGAGTCTTTACAATGAGCAGTTCTTC
-	TRBV7-9	-	17	TRBJ1-1	CASSRFGGARVGTEAFF	TGTGCCAGCAGCCGATTTGGGGGGGCTCGGGTTGGCACTGAAGCTTTCTTT
-	TRBV10-1	-	15	TRBJ2-5	CASSENSGWGETQYF	TGCGCCAGCAGTGAGAATAGCGGTTGGGGAGAGACCCAGTACTTC
TRBD1	TRBV9	-	15	TRBJ1-1	CASSVEGAINTEAFF	TGTGCCAGCAGCGTAGAGGGGGCTATCAACACTGAAGCTTTCTTT
TRBD1	TRBV9	-	16	TRBJ1-2	CASSLHRDRGGYGYTF	TGTGCCAGCAGCTTACACCGGGACAGGGGGGGCTATGGCTACACCTTC